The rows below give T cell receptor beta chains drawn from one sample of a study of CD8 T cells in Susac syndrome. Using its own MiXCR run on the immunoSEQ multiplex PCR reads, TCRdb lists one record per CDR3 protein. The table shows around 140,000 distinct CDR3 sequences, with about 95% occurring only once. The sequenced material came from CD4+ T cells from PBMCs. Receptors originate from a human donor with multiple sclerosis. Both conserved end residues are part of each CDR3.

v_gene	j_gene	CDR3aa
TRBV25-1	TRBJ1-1	CASREDYGNAEAFF
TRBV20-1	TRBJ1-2	CSSRGQGNYGYTF
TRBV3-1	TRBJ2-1	CASSRRGTSGTNNEQFF
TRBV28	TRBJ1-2	CASSLYRHLANYGYTF
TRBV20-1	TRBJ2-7	CSVYPTSGSSSSYEQYF
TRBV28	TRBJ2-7	CASSSRTGPYEQYF
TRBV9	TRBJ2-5	CASSGSDSPGGTQYF
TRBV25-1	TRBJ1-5	CASSEYGGDHYSNQPQHF
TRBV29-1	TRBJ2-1	CSVRIAGGPDNEQFF
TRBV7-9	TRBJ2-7	CASNFGTGIFGEQYF
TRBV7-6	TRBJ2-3	CASSLRTPSTDTQYF
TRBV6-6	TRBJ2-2	CASSYQGFGSGELFF
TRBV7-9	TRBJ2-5	CASSLEGQGVRETQYF
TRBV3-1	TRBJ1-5	CASSQSRRPNQPQHF
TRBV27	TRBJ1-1	CAIKFRVLMNTEAFF
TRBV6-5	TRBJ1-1	CASSYSQQREAFF
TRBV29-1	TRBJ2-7	CSVNQGYEQYF
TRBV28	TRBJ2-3	CASTTPGTGIRDTQYF
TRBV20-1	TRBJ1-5	CSARPGQAHNQPQHF
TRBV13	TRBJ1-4	CASSPTGRGNEKLFF
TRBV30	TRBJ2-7	CAWTRRQGKQYF
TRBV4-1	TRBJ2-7	CASSQEISRGSYEQYF
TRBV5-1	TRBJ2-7	CASRLAPTPSSYEQYF
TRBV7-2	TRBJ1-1	CASSGMDRGGTEAFF
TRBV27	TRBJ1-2	CASSYRGSNYGYTF
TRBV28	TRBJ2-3	CASSLPETGSFTQYF
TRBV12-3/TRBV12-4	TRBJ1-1	CASSLHQNTEAFF
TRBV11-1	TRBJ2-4	CASSSRTGLAKNIQYF
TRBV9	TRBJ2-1	CASSVEPTGNNEQFF
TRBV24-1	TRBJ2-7	CATSDAGREQYF
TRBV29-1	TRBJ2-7	CSGGGGGLAYEQYF
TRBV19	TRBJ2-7	CASRPRGENEQYF
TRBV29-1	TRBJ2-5	CSVPGGSQETQYF